This T cell receptor (beta chain) was recorded in a study of breast tumors, draining lymph nodes, adjacent tissues. Broader study findings: Most tumor T cells seemingly derive from lymph node, then expand in tumor. Tumor T cell lymph node origin was a supported hypothesis, not proven. Compared with lymph nodes, tumors were less diverse; compared with nontumor tissue, more.

Turning to this clonotype: What it binds is unknown.

MiXCR was run by TCRdb on the multiplex PCR reads, yielding one entry per CDR3 protein. The sample shows about 20,000 distinct CDR3 sequences, 45% to 60% of them seen only once. The germline V gene has CDR1 SGDLS and CDR2 YYNGEE. Between the trimmed V and J ends, which lost 3 bases and 6 bases, there was a span of 12 bases. This CDR3 is 14 amino acids long. J is TRBJ2-2 and V is TRBV9; tentative D call: TRBD1 (5 bases). The origin of this receptor is a female donor with breast cancer. Some clones in this sample may be carry-over from other donors' samples. The material sequenced was breast tumor tissue. The CDR3 is CASSATGFPGELFF. CDR3 DNA: TGTGCCAGCAGCGCAACAGGATTCCCCGGGGAGCTGTTTTTT.